The clone carrying this T cell receptor (beta chain) showed up many times. First-strand cDNA used TRAV- and TRBV-specific primers, covering alpha and beta chains. Amplification, which lasted roughly 20 PCR cycles, used a constant-region primer and V-primer adapter to amplify TCRs. MiXCR, applied by TCRdb to the reads, yields one record per CDR3 protein. Of fewer than 95,000 distinct CDR3 sequences in the sample, 8% to 10% were seen once. The entry originates in a study of low-dose radiotherapy and immunotherapy resistance in tumors. Study at large: Cohort 1 was given 0.5 Gy per fraction every 2 weeks, for 6.5 Gy total. Cyclophosphamide went in intravenously at 200 mg/m2 every two weeks, one day before radiation and immunotherapy.

Described time point: before trial treatment. Losses at the gene ends were 9 bases for V and 3 bases for J; bases not matched to a gene: 6. From germline, CDR1 is ENHRY and CDR2 SYGVKD. This CDR3 comprises 13 residues. This TCR derives from a male donor with prostate cancer. The sequencing used PBMCs, collected before treatment. This chain joins TRBV10-3 and TRBJ1-1, with TRBD1 matching over 8 bases. The CDR3 sequence: CAMSQGEYTEAFF. The CDR3 DNA follows: TGTGCCATGTCACAGGGGGAGTACACTGAAGCTTTCTTT.